A single sample gave rise to the 21 T cell receptor beta chains below, sequenced in a study of blood T cells in healthy people across ages. A second PCR, run for roughly 7 to 11 cycles, used a sample-barcoded 5' primer plus a J-beta primer mix. Via MiXCR, TCRdb re-called the 5' RACE reads, giving one row per CDR3 protein. The data hold about 780,000 distinct CDR3 sequences, with around 62% observed a single time. The sequenced material came from blood. These receptors originate from a man younger than 45 in good health.

This clonotype occurred many times. The chain has TRBV20-1 and TRBJ2-1; the match to TRBD1 covers 8 bases. CDR3 size: 14 residues. J gave up 6 bases and V 6 bases, and 10 bases lay outside the gene matches. CDR1 DFQATT and CDR2 SNEGSKA come from the germline V gene (reference sequence). CDR3 in amino acids: CSARAGTGINEQFF. The CDR3 nucleotides read TGCAGTGCCCGGGCGGGGACAGGTATCAATGAGCAGTTCTTC.

As for this clonotype: Sequence at one end of the junction differs from germline and may be a read error. The CDR3 sequence is CASGDGGTYNERFF. Here the CDR3 DNA reads TGTGCCAGCGGCGACGGGGGGACGTACAATGAGCGGTTCTTC. The rearrangement links TRBV28 to TRBJ2-1; 7 bases are shared with TRBD2. Per germline, CDR1 MDHEN and CDR2 SYDVKM. The CDR3 is made up of 14 amino acids.

The V gene is TRBV9, the J gene TRBJ2-7; unclear D gene. The DNA end is more similar to TRBJ2-5, so the J call may be wrong. Germline V gene sequence: CDR1 SGDLS, CDR2 YYNGEE. The CDR3 has 13 amino acids. As DNA, the CDR3 is TGTGCCAGCAGCCTAGGACCCTTTCAGACCCAGTACTTC. It yields the protein CASSLGPFQTQYF.

In its sample, this clonotype was seen once. The rearrangement links TRBV29-1 to TRBJ1-2; the D gene is possibly TRBD1 (6 bases). From germline, CDR1 is SQVTM and CDR2 ANQGSEA. There are 11 residues in the CDR3. CDR3 nucleotides: TGCAGTCCCCAGGGGTTAGATGGCTACACCTTC. Protein product: CSPQGLDGYTF. The full variable domain, its missing parts supplied by reference TRBV29-1 and TRBJ1-2, is SAVISQKPSRDICQRGTSLTIQCQVDSQVTMMFWYRQQPGQSLTLIATANQGSEATYESGFVIDKFPISRPNLTFSTLTVSNMSPEDSSIYLCSPQGLDGYTFGSGTRLTVV.

This clonotype showed up just a few times. In DNA, the CDR3 is TGCGCCAGCAGCCAAGACCCAGGGGGTCGGGAGACCCAGTACTTC. Protein sequence: CASSQDPGGRETQYF. V gene TRBV4-3 combines with J gene TRBJ2-5, with 7 bases identical to TRBD1. Looked up from germline, CDR1 is LGHNA and CDR2 is YSLEER. This CDR3 spans 15 amino acids. The V and J ends lost 0 bases and 5 bases, in that order; junction bases with no gene match: 6.

This clonotype was counted a single time. This sequence joins TRBV5-1 and TRBJ1-2; 7 bases align to TRBD1. The CDR3 is 14 residues long. Germline CDR1 is SGHRS and CDR2 is YFSETQ. V shed 5 bases and J 4 bases; nucleotides not matched to a gene: 8. The CDR3, as DNA: TGCGCCAGCAGAAGCCCGGGACAGTCCTATGGCTACACCTTC. It is translated as CASRSPGQSYGYTF.

The CDR3 here is CASSLVSISGANVLTF. The DNA for the CDR3 is TGTGCCAGCAGCTTAGTCTCGATCTCTGGGGCCAACGTCCTGACTTTC. The genes are TRBV11-2 and TRBJ2-6, with D unclear. V shed 1 base and J shed 0 bases, with 7 bases lying between them. There are 16 residues in the CDR3. Germline CDR1 is SGHAT and CDR2 is FQNNGV.

This clonotype was observed a handful of times. The chain combines TRBV4-3 with TRBJ2-5, with TRBD2 identical over 7 bases. The trim removed 1 base at V and 5 bases at J, leaving 4 bases unmatched. Germline assignment: CDR1 LGHNA and CDR2 YSLEER. The CDR3 totals 14 residues. The CDR3 is CASSQAHGGETQYF. The CDR3 DNA reads as TGCGCCAGCAGCCAAGCTCACGGGGGGGAGACCCAGTACTTC.

This rearrangement joins TRBV2 to TRBJ1-4; no definite D call. The CDR3 consists of 11 residues. Germline CDR1 is SNHLY and CDR2 is FYNNEI. Deletions cut 6 bases from V and 8 bases from J, with 7 bases between. CDR3 nucleotides: TGTGCCAGCAGGGCGGGAGAAAAACTGTTTTTT. It is translated as CASRAGEKLFF.

The genes are TRBV7-3 and TRBJ2-5, with D possibly called TRBD1 or TRBD2 (5 bases each). The last part of the DNA fits TRBJ2-7 better; the J call may be wrong. In germline, CDR1 is SGHTA, CDR2 FQGTGA. The length of the CDR3 is 16 residues. The CDR3: CASSPYGARFIDEQYF. The CDR3 region has the DNA TGTGCCAGCAGCCCCTACGGGGCCCGATTTATAGACGAGCAGTACTTC.

This clonotype was detected once. V usage is TRBV7-7 and J usage is TRBJ2-1, with 8 bases fitting TRBD1. The germline gives CDR1 SSHAT, CDR2 FNYEAQ (reference sequence). V shed 4 bases, J shed 4 bases, and the junction held 9 bases outside the gene matches. The length of the CDR3 is 16 residues. In DNA, the CDR3 is TGTGCCAGCAGCTCCTTCCTGGACAGGGAGTACAATGAGCAGTTCTTC. Translated: CASSSFLDREYNEQFF.

This clonotype was seen only a few times. The CDR3 region has the DNA TGTGCCAGCAGTGGGACACACCGGAGGGAGACCCAGTACTTC. Translation: CASSGTHRRETQYF. The chain recombines TRBV6-5 with TRBJ2-5, with D perhaps TRBD1 (6 bases). CDR3 length equals 14 residues. Germline CDR1 is MNHEY and CDR2 is SVGAGI. V lost 5 bases, J lost 5 bases, and 15 bases lay in between.

In its sample, this clonotype was seen once. The chain couples TRBV29-1 to TRBJ1-2, with 9 nucleotides matching TRBD1. This CDR3 region has 14 residues. J was trimmed by 5 bases and V by 5 bases; bases with no gene match: 9. Germline V CDR1 and CDR2: SQVTM, ANQGSEA. CDR3 protein: CSVSPRTGEYGYTF. The DNA for the CDR3 is TGCAGCGTTTCCCCAAGGACAGGGGAATATGGCTACACCTTC.

CDR3 in amino acids: CASSPNRLRISYEQYF. Written as DNA, the CDR3 is TGTGCCAGCAGTCCTAACAGACTACGCATCTCCTACGAGCAGTACTTC. The V call is TRBV12-3 or TRBV12-4, the J call TRBJ2-7; TRBD2 is a possible D gene (5 bases). This CDR3 region has 16 residues. Trimming left V 5 bases short and J 0 bases short, with 17 bases between.

The chain couples TRBV29-1 to TRBJ2-7; either TRBD1 or TRBD2 may fit D (5 bases each). CDR3 length equals 14 residues. V dropped 6 bases and J dropped 0 bases, with 15 bases sitting between them. CDR1 and CDR2 from the germline V gene are SQVTM and ANQGSEA. This chain's CDR3 is CSVPRSGSSYEQYF. The CDR3 DNA sequence: TGCAGCGTCCCTAGGTCAGGGAGCTCCTACGAGCAGTACTTC.

This clonotype was seen only once. The chain recombines TRBV10-3 with TRBJ2-2; D ambiguous. This CDR3 has 15 residues. Deletions cut 10 bases from V and 3 bases from J, with 18 bases between. The germline V gene has CDR1 ENHRY and CDR2 SYGVKD. CDR3 protein: CASGPALRDTGELFF. In DNA, the CDR3 is TGTGCCAGCGGACCCGCACTACGGGACACCGGGGAGCTGTTTTTT.

As concerns this clonotype: A single base separates this from a much larger clone, so it may be a read error. The chain uses TRBV2 and TRBJ2-7; the D is unclear. Germline assignment: CDR1 SNHLY and CDR2 FYNNEI. The ends were cut back, 2 bases at V and 5 bases at J, with 1 base in the middle. The CDR3 contains 10 residues. The DNA of the CDR3 is TGTGCCAGCAGTGAAAACGAGCAGTACTTC. As protein: CASSENEQYF.

The table lists this clonotype with a few counts. The gene calls are TRBV29-1 and TRBJ2-5; weak D call: TRBD1 (6 bases). Trimming pared 5 bases from V and 0 bases from J, leaving 22 bases between. Germline lookup yields CDR1 SQVTM and CDR2 ANQGSEA. This CDR3 is 17 amino acids long. In nucleotides, the CDR3 is TGCAGCGTTAAACGGCCGGACAGACCTGGGGACCAAGAGACCCAGTACTTC. The encoded protein is CSVKRPDRPGDQETQYF.

The V and J genes are TRBV6-2 or TRBV6-3 and TRBJ2-5, with TRBD1 as a possible D gene (5 bases). Trimming took off 5 bases at V and 2 bases at J, with 12 bases between the two ends. CDR3 size: 14 residues. CDR1 MNHEY and CDR2 SVGEGT come from the germline V gene. The CDR3 DNA sequence: TGTGCCAGCAGTCCGCGGCGGACACAAGAGACCCAGTACTTC. It codes for CASSPRRTQETQYF.

The chain is built from TRBV4-2 and TRBJ1-2; D not resolved. V gave up 4 bases and J gave up 2 bases, with 20 bases separating them. CDR3 length equals 17 residues. Germline CDR1 is LGHNA and CDR2 is YNFKEQ. The CDR3, as DNA: TGTGCCAGCAGCCCTTCCTCGATGTCACAACGAAACTATGGCTACACCTTC. Amino acid sequence: CASSPSSMSQRNYGYTF.

V usage is TRBV13 and J usage is TRBJ2-7; D ambiguous. Looked up from germline, CDR1 is PRHDT and CDR2 is FYEKMQ (reference sequence). The CDR3 has 15 residues. Between the trimmed V and J ends, which lost 0 bases and 0 bases, there was a span of 9 bases. Here the CDR3 reads CASSLGHLSSYEQYF. The CDR3 bases are TGTGCCAGCAGCTTAGGACACCTCTCCTCCTACGAGCAGTACTTC.